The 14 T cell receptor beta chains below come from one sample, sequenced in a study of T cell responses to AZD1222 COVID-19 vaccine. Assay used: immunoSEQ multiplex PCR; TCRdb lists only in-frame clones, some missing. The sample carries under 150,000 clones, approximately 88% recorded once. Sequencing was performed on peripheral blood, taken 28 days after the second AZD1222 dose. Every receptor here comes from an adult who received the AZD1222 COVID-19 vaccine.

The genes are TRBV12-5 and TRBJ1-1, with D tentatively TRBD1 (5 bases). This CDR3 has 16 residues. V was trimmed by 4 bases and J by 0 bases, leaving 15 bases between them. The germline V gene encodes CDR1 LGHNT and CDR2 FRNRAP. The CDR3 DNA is TGTGCTAGTGGTTGGATCTCGGGACCGGTGAACACTGAAGCTTTCTTT. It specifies CASGWISGPVNTEAFF.

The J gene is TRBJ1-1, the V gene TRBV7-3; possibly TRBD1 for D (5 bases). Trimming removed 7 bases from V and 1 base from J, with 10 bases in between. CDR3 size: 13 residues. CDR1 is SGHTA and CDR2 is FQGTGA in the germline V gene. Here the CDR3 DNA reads TGTGCCAGCACCCTTGGACAGAACACTGAAGCTTTCTTT. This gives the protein CASTLGQNTEAFF.

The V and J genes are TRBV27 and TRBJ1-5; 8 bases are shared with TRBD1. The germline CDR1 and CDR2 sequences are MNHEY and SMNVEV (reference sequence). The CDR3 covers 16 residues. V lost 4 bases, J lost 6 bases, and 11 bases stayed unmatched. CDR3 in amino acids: CASSSSGTGKGQPQHF. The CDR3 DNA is TGTGCCAGCAGTTCCTCCGGGACAGGAAAGGGTCAGCCCCAGCATTTT.

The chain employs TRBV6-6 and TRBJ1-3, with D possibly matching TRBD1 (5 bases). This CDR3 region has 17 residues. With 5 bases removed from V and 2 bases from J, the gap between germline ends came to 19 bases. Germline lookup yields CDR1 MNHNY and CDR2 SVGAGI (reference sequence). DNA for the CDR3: TGTGCCAGCAGTCCGCAGGCCCCGGGGGGACCTGGAAACACCATATATTTT. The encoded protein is CASSPQAPGGPGNTIYF.

As DNA, the CDR3 is TGTGCCAGCGGAGCCCCCGTGGGGGGGCTGTGGACTGAAGCTTTCTTT. Translated, it gives CASGAPVGGLWTEAFF. The J gene is TRBJ1-1, the V gene TRBV3-1 (or the pseudogene TRBV3-2), with a possible D match to TRBD1 (6 bases). Germline lookup yields CDR1 LGHDT and CDR2 YNNKEL (reference sequence). The V end lost 8 bases, the J end lost 5 bases, and 24 bases lay between the germline ends. This CDR3 is 16 amino acids long.

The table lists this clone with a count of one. The CDR3 loop reads CAWSHSYEQYF. CDR3 nucleotide sequence: TGTGCCTGGAGCCACAGCTACGAGCAGTACTTC. The chain has TRBV30 and TRBJ2-7; D is ambiguous. V was shortened by 3 bases and J by 3 bases, with 6 bases between the two germline ends. The length of the CDR3 is 11 residues. The germline CDR1 and CDR2 sequences are GTSNPN and SVGIG (reference sequence).

The CDR3 region has the DNA TGTGCCAGCAGCCGACTCCAAGAGACCCAGTACTTC. This codes for CASSRLQETQYF. The J gene is TRBJ2-5, the V gene TRBV7-2; no firm D call. The V and J ends lost 5 bases and 1 base respectively, with 5 bases between them. Per the germline V gene, CDR1 is SGHTA and CDR2 is FQGNSA. There are 12 residues in the CDR3. Complete variable domain (other parts from reference TRBV7-2 and TRBJ2-5): GAGVSQSPSNKVTEKGKDVELRCDPISGHTALYWYRQSLGQGLEFLIYFQGNSAPDKSGLPSDRFSAERTGGSVSTLTIQRTQQEDSAVYLCASSRLQETQYFGPGTRLLVL.

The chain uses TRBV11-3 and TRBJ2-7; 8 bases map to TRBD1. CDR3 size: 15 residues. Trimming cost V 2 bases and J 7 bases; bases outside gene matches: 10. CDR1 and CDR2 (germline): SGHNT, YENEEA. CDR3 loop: CASSLIARGPWEQYF. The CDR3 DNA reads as TGTGCCAGCAGCTTAATTGCCAGGGGGCCGTGGGAGCAGTACTTC.

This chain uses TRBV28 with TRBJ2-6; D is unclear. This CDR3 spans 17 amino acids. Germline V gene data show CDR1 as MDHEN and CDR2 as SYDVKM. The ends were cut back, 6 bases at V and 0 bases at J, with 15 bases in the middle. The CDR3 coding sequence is TGTGCCAGCAGCCCAACCGGACGGTCCTCTGGGGCCAACGTCCTGACTTTC. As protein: CASSPTGRSSGANVLTF.

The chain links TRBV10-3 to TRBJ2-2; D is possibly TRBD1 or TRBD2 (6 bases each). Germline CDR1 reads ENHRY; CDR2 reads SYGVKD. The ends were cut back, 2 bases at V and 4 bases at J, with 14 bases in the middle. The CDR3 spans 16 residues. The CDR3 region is CAISEARGRSTGELFF. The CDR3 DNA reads TGTGCCATCAGTGAGGCAAGGGGGAGGAGCACCGGGGAGCTGTTTTTT.

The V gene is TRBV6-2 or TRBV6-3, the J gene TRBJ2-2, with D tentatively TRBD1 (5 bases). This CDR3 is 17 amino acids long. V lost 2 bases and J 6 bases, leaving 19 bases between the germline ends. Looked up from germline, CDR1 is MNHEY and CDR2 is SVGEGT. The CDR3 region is CASSYGAWVSGPGELFF. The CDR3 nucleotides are TGTGCCAGCAGTTACGGGGCGTGGGTTTCAGGGCCCGGGGAGCTGTTTTTT.

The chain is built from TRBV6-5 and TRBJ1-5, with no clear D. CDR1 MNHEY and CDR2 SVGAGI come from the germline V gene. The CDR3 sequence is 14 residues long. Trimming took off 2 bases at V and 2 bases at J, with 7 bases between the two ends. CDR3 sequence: CASSYAFGNQPQHF. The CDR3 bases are TGTGCCAGCAGTTACGCGTTCGGCAATCAGCCCCAGCATTTT.

CDR3 sequence reads: CASSFTGDGEQFF. The CDR3, as DNA: TGTGCCAGCAGCTTCACAGGAGATGGTGAGCAGTTCTTC. The chain joins TRBV11-2 to TRBJ2-1; perhaps TRBD1 as D (5 bases). Trimming stripped 3 bases from V and 9 bases from J, with 12 bases between. In germline, CDR1 is SGHAT, CDR2 FQNNGV. This CDR3 has 13 amino acids.

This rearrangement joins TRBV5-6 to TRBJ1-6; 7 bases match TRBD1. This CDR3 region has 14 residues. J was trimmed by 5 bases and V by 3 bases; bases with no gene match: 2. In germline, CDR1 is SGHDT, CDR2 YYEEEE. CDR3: CASSWGQNNSPLHF. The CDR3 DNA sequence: TGTGCCAGCAGCTGGGGACAGAATAATTCACCCCTCCACTTT.